The present TCR beta chain was sequenced within a study of type 1 and type 2 diabetes patients. At the level of the study: Samples came from type 1 diabetic, type 2 diabetic or nondiabetic people, recruited in China. Magnetic bead positive selection isolated CD4+ or CD8+ T cells from PBMCs.

The CDR3 has 15 amino acids. Trimming stripped 1 base from V and 2 bases from J, with 11 bases between. Germline V lookup: CDR1 SGHTA, CDR2 FQGNSA. Amplification started from genomic DNA. A primer set of 30 forward and 13 reverse primers amplified the CDR3. TCRdb itself ran the multiplex PCR reads through MiXCR, one entry per CDR3 protein. The data show fewer than 350,000 distinct CDR3 sequences, with roughly 48% seen just once and roughly 13% held by the top ten. As regards this clonotype: Its antigen is undetermined.

Findings of the study overall: Highly-expanded CD4+ clones were few in type 2 diabetes, median one, 3.9% of reads. Type 2 diabetes repertoires were more diverse than type 1 diabetes repertoires.

Sample: peripheral blood mononuclear cells (PBMCs). The V and J genes are TRBV7-2 and TRBJ1-1; D is unclear. This TCR was sampled from a young man with type 2 diabetes. Here the CDR3 reads CASSLDVFPNTEAFF. The CDR3 DNA follows: TGTGCCAGCAGCTTAGATGTGTTTCCTAACACTGAAGCTTTCTTT.